This T cell receptor beta chain was found in a study of response to subunit inactivated influenza vaccine. Study observations and caveats: Few new T cells, the authors suggested, are recruited by each seasonal influenza vaccination.

CDR1 is DFQATT, CDR2 SNEGSKA, per germline (reference sequence). V was pared by 7 bases and J by 1 base, with 14 bases between. The CDR3 is made up of 14 amino acids. TCRdb re-derived calls from the RT-PCR reads in MiXCR, one entry per CDR3 protein. This sample carries approximately 250,000 distinct CDR3 sequences, roughly an eighth of them seen once, and the ten largest clones take 7.8%. Remarks on this clonotype: The target antigen is unknown.

The sequencing used non-naive T cells sorted from PBMCs, collected 14 to 15 days before vaccination. The chain employs TRBV20-1 and TRBJ2-1; tentatively, D is TRBD2 (6 bases). This receptor was taken from a man aged 45 to 65 who received an inactivated influenza vaccine. CDR3 bases: TGCAGTGTAGGCGGGACCGGGTCCTACAATGAGCAGTTCTTC. It encodes CSVGGTGSYNEQFF.